This TCR beta chain was recorded in a study of shared clonotypes between healthy human individuals. General study findings and limits: How much donors shared clonotypes was expected to be affected by sequencing depth. Naive subsets, compared against memory subsets, generally had larger estimated richness values.

This clone appeared a few times. What it recognizes is unknown. The germline gives CDR1 SGHNT, CDR2 YENEEA. Trimming removed 5 bases from V and 4 bases from J, with 12 bases in between. The CDR3 is made up of 14 amino acids. The method was immunoSEQ multiplex PCR; TCRdb's version includes in-frame clones alone and lacks a portion of them. This sample has around 700,000 clones, with approximately 79% found just once. Sequenced sample: memory CD4+ T cells sorted from blood. The subset denotes: CD45RA-negative fraction. V usage is TRBV11-3 and J usage is TRBJ2-1, with D unclear. The sequence came from a woman aged 25 to 39 in good health. The CDR3: CASSLNDGYNEQFF. The CDR3 bases are TGTGCCAGCAGCCTAAACGACGGGTACAATGAGCAGTTCTTC.